Below, 10 T cell receptor beta chains from the same sample are listed, as sequenced in a study of cytomegalovirus exposure and HLA in healthy donors (dated by TCRdb to between 2016 and 2019). Library creation used the immunoSEQ multiplex PCR assay. The multiplex PCR relied on a mix of 60 forward primers for TCR Vbeta segments and 13 reverse primers for TCR Jbeta segments. The clones in this table, taken by TCRdb from immuneACCESS, are in-frame only. Not every clone is retained; where verified, under half of the shortfall comes from an unresolved V gene, and the cause of the rest is unknown. The sample profile shows about 94,000 clones; about four fifths of them were found once. Of the sample, over 9% falls within the top ten clones. Specimen: PBMCs. The receptors here all came from a human donor in good health.

The rearrangement uses TRBV1 and TRBJ2-3; the D call TRBD2 from the table was never checked on the DNA. TRBV1 is classified as a pseudogene. The CDR3 totals 19 residues. CDR3 sequence (DNA): TGCACCAGCAGCCAAGAGAAAATAGCGGGGGGTGCTAGCACAGATACGCAGTATTTT. It yields the protein CTSSQEKIAGGASTDTQYF.

J is TRBJ1-5 and V is TRBV6-5; D unresolved. The CDR3 is made up of 15 amino acids. Germline CDR1 MNHEY, CDR2 SVGAGI. Trimming left V 5 bases short and J 2 bases short, with 13 bases between. CDR3 sequence reads: CASSPGIIRNQPQHF. CDR3 DNA sequence: TGTGCCAGCAGTCCAGGTATAATTCGCAATCAGCCCCAGCATTTT.

The chain recombines TRBV12-5 with TRBJ2-5; D possibly corresponds to TRBD1 (6 bases). This CDR3 region has 18 residues. Trimming shortened V by 6 bases and J by 1 base, and 24 bases separated the two germline ends. Germline CDR1 reads LGHNT; CDR2 reads FRNRAP. The CDR3: CASGPGQLTRLAQETQYF. In DNA form, the CDR3 reads TGTGCTAGTGGGCCAGGACAGTTGACACGACTCGCCCAAGAGACCCAGTACTTC.

J is TRBJ1-3 and V is TRBV6-1, with 8 bases matching TRBD1. This CDR3 spans 15 amino acids. Germline V gives CDR1 MNHNS, CDR2 SASEGT. Losses at the gene ends were 6 bases for V and 4 bases for J; bases not matched to a gene: 8. The CDR3 DNA reads as TGTGCCAGCAGGTCAGGGGGCTCAGGAGGAAACACCATATATTTT. Its protein product is CASRSGGSGGNTIYF.

V gene TRBV29-1 combines with J gene TRBJ2-5; no reliable D call. The DNA end is more similar to TRBJ2-7, so the J call may be wrong. This CDR3 comprises 12 residues. Germline-derived CDR1 and CDR2 are SQVTM and ANQGSEA. This CDR3 reads CSAYASSYEQYF. CDR3 bases: TGCAGCGCCTACGCGAGCTCCTACGAGCAGTACTTC.

This clone has just a few counts. V is TRBV10-1 and J is TRBJ1-1; 8 bases line up with TRBD1. This CDR3 spans 18 amino acids. Germline V gives CDR1 WNHNN, CDR2 SYGVQD (reference sequence). The V and J ends lost 6 bases and 0 bases, in that order; junction bases with no gene match: 15. The CDR3 sequence is CASRGAGTGGEVNTEAFF. CDR3 DNA sequence: TGCGCCAGCAGAGGGGCCGGGACAGGCGGGGAGGTGAACACTGAAGCTTTCTTT.

The chain combines TRBV7-3 with TRBJ2-5; the match to TRBD2 covers 7 bases. The J segment lost 1 base and the V segment lost 4 bases, leaving 9 bases of the junction unmatched. CDR3 length: 16 amino acids. CDR1 is SGHTA, CDR2 FQGTGA, per germline. CDR3 bases: TGTGCCAGCAGCTCCGCCGGGAGGAGGGGCCAAGAGACCCAGTACTTC. Protein sequence: CASSSAGRRGQETQYF.

The gene calls are TRBV21-1 and TRBJ2-1; TRBD1 was called by the table and not checked on the DNA. TRBV21-1 is assigned pseudogene status. The CDR3 totals 17 residues. The CDR3 DNA reads as TGTGCCAGCAGGAAAACTCGACAGGGTTTCCCCTACAATGAGCAGTTCTTC. Encoded protein: CASRKTRQGFPYNEQFF.

CDR3 loop: CASSVAGGSNTGELFF. For the CDR3, the DNA is TGTGCCAGCAGCGTAGCGGGGGGGTCGAACACCGGGGAGCTGTTTTTT. The V call is TRBV9, the J call TRBJ2-2; 8 bases are a match to TRBD2. Germline CDR1 is SGDLS and CDR2 is YYNGEE. The CDR3 length is 16 residues. V lost 0 bases, J lost 0 bases, and 1 base stayed unmatched. The entire variable domain, with the rest obtained from reference TRBV9 and TRBJ2-2, is as follows: DSGVTQTPKHLITATGQRVTLRCSPRSGDLSVYWYQQSLDQGLQFLIQYYNGEERAKGNILERFSAQQFPDLHSELNLSSLELGDSALYFCASSVAGGSNTGELFFGEGSRLTVL.

This chain connects TRBV29-1 to TRBJ2-2, with a possible D match to TRBD2 (5 bases). Germline V lookup: CDR1 SQVTM, CDR2 ANQGSEA. V dropped 3 bases and J dropped 1 base, with 6 bases sitting between them. The length of the CDR3 is 13 residues. The CDR3 loop is CSVDRGNTGELFF. As DNA, the CDR3 is TGCAGCGTTGATCGGGGGAACACCGGGGAGCTGTTTTTT.